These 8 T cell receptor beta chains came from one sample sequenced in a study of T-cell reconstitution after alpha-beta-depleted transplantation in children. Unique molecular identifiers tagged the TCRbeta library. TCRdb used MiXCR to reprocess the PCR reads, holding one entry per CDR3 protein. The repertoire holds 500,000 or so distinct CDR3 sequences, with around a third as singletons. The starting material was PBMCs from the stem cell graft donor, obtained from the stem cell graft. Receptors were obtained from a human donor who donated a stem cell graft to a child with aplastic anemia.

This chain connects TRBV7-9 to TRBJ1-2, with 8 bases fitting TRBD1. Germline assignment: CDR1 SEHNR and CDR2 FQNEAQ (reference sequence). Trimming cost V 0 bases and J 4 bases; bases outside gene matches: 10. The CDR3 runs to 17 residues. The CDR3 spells CASSLAGARGPGYGYTF. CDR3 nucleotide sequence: TGTGCCAGCAGCTTAGCGGGTGCCAGGGGGCCGGGCTATGGCTACACCTTC.

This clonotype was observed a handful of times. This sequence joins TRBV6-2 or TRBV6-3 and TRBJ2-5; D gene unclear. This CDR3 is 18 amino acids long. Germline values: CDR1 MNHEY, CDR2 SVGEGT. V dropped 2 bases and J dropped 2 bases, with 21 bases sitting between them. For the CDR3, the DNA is TGTGCCAGCAGTTACCAGGAGCTAGTTGTAGTCCGACAAGAGACCCAGTACTTC. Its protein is CASSYQELVVVRQETQYF.

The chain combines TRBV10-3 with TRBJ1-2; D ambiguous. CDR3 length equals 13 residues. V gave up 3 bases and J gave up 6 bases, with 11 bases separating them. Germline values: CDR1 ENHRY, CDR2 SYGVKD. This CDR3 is CAISDPPEDGYTF. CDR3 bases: TGTGCCATCAGTGATCCACCGGAGGATGGCTACACCTTC.

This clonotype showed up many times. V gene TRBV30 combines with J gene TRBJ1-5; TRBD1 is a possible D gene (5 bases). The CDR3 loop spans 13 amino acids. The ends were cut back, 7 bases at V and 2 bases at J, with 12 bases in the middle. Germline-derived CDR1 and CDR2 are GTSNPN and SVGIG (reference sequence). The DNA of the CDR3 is TGTGCCTCTTCCTGGGGGGGCAATCAGCCCCAGCATTTT. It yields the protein CASSWGGNQPQHF.

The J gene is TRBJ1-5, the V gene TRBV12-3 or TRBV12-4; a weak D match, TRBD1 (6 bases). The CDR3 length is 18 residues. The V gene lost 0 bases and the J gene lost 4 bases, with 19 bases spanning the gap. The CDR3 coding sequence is TGTGCCAGCAGTTTAGCGCTAAGGGGGGCAGGTGATAATCAGCCCCAGCATTTT. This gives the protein CASSLALRGAGDNQPQHF.

Here the CDR3 reads CASSSLWGLEDEQYV. CDR3 bases: TGCGCCAGCTCCTCCCTTTGGGGGCTTGAGGACGAGCAGTACGTC. The chain couples TRBV23-1 to TRBJ2-7; maybe TRBD1 (6 bases). TRBV23-1 is sorted into the ORF group, with uncertain function. This CDR3 has 15 residues. Trimming pared 8 bases from V and 5 bases from J, leaving 22 bases between.

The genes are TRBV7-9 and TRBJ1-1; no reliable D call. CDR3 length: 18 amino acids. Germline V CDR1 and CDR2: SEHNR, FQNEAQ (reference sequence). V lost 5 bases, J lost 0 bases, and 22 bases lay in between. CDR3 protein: CASSLEVRASELNTEAFF. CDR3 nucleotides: TGTGCCAGCAGCCTAGAAGTACGGGCCAGCGAGTTGAACACTGAAGCTTTCTTT.

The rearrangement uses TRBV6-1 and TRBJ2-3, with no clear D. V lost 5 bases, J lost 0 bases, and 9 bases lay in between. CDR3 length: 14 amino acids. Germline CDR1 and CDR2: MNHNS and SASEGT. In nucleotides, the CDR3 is TGTGCCAGCAGTCAAACAAGGAGCACAGATACGCAGTATTTT. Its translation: CASSQTRSTDTQYF.